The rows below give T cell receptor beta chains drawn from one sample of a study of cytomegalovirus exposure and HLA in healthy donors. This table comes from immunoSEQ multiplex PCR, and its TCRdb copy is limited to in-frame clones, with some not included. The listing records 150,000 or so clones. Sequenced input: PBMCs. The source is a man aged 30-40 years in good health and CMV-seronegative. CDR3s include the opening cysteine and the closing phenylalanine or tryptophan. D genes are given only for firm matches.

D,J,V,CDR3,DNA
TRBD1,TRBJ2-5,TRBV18,CASFRTGGVQETQYF,TGTGCCAGCTTCCGGACAGGGGGCGTTCAAGAGACCCAGTACTTC
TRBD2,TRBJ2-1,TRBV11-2,CASSFTSGSWYEQFF,TGTGCCAGCAGCTTTACTAGCGGGAGTTGGTATGAGCAGTTCTTC
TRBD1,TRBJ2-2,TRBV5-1,CATQMQGASGELFF,TGCGCCACCCAGATGCAGGGGGCCTCCGGGGAGCTGTTTTTT
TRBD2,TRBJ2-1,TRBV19,CASSIDQWGTSDEQFF,TGTGCCAGTAGTATAGACCAGTGGGGCACTAGCGATGAGCAGTTCTTC
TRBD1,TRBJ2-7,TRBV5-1,CASSRGTGVIGEQYF,TGCGCCAGCAGCCGGGGGACAGGGGTAATTGGCGAGCAGTACTTC
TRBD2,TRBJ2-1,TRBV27,CASGLRTTSGKRDEQFF,TGTGCCAGCGGCCTCAGAACAACTAGCGGGAAGAGGGATGAGCAGTTCTTC
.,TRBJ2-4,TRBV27,CASSFFRGKPKYF,TGTGCCAGCAGTTTTTTCCGCGGGAAGCCCAAGTACTTC
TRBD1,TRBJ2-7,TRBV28,CASSFQGQGAYEQYF,TGTGCCAGCAGTTTTCAAGGACAGGGGGCCTACGAGCAGTACTTC
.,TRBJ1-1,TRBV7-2,CASSSPIYTEAFF,TGTGCCAGCAGCTCCCCTATTTACACTGAAGCTTTCTTT
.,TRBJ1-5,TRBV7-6,CASSLEEQGPQHF,TGTGCCAGCAGCTTAGAAGAACAGGGTCCCCAGCATTTT
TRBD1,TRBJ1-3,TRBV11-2,CASSLQGTGGNTIYF,TGTGCCAGCAGCCTACAGGGGACGGGAGGAAACACCATATATTTT
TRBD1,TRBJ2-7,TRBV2,CASTLGGQGYYEQYF,TGTGCCAGCACCTTGGGGGGACAGGGGTACTACGAGCAGTACTTC
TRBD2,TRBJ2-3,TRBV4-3,CASSPYGDTSGRATDTQYF,TGCGCCAGCAGCCCATACGGAGATACTAGCGGGAGGGCTACAGATACGCAGTATTTT
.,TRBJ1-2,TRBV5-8,CASSRIDGLYYGYTF,TGTGCCAGCAGCCGAATAGACGGACTGTACTATGGCTACACCTTC
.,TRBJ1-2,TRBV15,CATSRAGMAYGYTF,TGTGCCACCAGCAGGGCCGGGATGGCCTATGGCTACACCTTC
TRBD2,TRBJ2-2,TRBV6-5,CASSYSPGGAGELFF,TGTGCCAGCAGTTACTCACCGGGAGGGGCCGGGGAGCTGTTTTTT
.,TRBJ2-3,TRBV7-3,CASSPQGATDTQYF,TGTGCCAGCAGCCCACAGGGTGCGACAGATACGCAGTATTTT
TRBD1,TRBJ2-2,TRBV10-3,CAITAGTGFSGELFF,TGTGCCATCACCGCCGGGACAGGGTTTTCCGGGGAGCTGTTTTTT
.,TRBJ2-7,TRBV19,CASSGSTGDFLYEQYF,TGTGCCAGTAGTGGAAGTACAGGAGACTTTCTCTACGAGCAGTACTTC
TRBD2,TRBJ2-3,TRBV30,CAWSVRASGRSADTQYF,TGTGCCTGGAGTGTTCGAGCTAGCGGGAGGAGTGCAGATACGCAGTATTTT
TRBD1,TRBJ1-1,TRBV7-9,CASSIGTGPNTEAFF,TGTGCCAGCAGCATCGGGACAGGACCGAACACTGAAGCTTTCTTT
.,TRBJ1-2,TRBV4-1,CASSPRTLVNGYTF,TGCGCCAGCAGCCCGAGGACTCTGGTCAATGGCTACACCTTC
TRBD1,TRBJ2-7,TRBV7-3,CAGSPRDRTYEQYF,TGTGCCGGCAGCCCCCGGGACAGGACCTACGAGCAGTACTTC
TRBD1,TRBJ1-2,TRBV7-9,CASSLTGRGYGYTF,TGTGCCAGCAGCTTGACAGGGCGAGGCTATGGCTACACCTTC
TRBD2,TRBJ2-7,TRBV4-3,CASSQGGSNNEQYF,TGCGCCAGCAGCCAAGGCGGGAGTAACAACGAGCAGTACTTC
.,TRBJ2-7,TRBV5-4,CASSPGTPVTYEQYF,TGTGCCAGCAGCCCCGGGACTCCGGTGACCTACGAGCAGTACTTC
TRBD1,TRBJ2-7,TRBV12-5,CASGVLGTGITHEQYF,TGTGCTAGTGGTGTTCTAGGGACAGGGATTACCCACGAGCAGTACTTC
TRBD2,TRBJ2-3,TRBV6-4,CASSDGGTSGHTDTQYF,TGTGCCAGCAGTGACGGCGGGACTAGCGGGCACACAGATACGCAGTATTTT
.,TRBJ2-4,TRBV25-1,CASSELGAQENIQYF,TGTGCCAGCAGTGAATTGGGGGCGCAGGAAAACATTCAGTACTTC
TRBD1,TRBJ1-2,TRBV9,CASSFGQGGLGSYTF,TGTGCCAGCAGCTTCGGACAGGGAGGGCTAGGGAGCTACACCTTC